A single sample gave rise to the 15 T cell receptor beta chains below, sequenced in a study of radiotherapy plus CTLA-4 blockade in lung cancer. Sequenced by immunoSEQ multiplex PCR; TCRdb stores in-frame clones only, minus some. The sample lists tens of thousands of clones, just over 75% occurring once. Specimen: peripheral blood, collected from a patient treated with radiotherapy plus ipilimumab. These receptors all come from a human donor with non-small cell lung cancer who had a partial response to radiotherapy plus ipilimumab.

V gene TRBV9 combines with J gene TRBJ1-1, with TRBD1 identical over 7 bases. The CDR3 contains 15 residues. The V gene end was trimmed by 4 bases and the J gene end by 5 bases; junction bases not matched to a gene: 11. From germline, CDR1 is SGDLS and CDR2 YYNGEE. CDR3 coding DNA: TGTGCCAGCAGCCCGAGGGACAGTTTTCCAACTGAAGCTTTCTTT. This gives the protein CASSPRDSFPTEAFF.

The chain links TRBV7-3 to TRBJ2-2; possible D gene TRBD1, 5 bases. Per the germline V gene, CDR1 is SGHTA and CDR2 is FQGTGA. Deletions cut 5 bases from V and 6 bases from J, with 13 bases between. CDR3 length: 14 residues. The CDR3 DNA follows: TGTGCCAGCAGCATAGACGCAGGGTCCGGGGAGCTGTTTTTT. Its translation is CASSIDAGSGELFF.

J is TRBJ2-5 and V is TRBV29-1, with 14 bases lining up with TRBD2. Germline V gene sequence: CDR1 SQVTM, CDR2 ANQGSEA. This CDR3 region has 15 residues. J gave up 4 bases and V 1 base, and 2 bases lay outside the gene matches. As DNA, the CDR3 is TGCAGCGTTGAAGTAGGACTAGCGGGGGGAGAGACCCAGTACTTC. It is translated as CSVEVGLAGGETQYF.

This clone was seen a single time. The CDR3 DNA reads TGTGCCAGCAGTGAATCAGGCCTCGGTTGGGCTTTCTTT. This sequence encodes CASSESGLGWAFF. V and J are TRBV2 and TRBJ1-1; the D is unclear. Per germline, CDR1 SNHLY and CDR2 FYNNEI. CDR3 size: 13 residues. The V gene lost 2 bases and the J gene lost 11 bases, with 15 bases spanning the gap. Together with reference TRBV2 and TRBJ1-1, the CDR3 gives the full variable domain: EPEVTQTPSHQVTQMGQEVILRCVPISNHLYFYWYRQILGQKVEFLVSFYNNEISEKSEIFDDQFSVERPDGSNFTLKIRSTKLEDSAMYFCASSESGLGWAFFGQGTRLTVV.

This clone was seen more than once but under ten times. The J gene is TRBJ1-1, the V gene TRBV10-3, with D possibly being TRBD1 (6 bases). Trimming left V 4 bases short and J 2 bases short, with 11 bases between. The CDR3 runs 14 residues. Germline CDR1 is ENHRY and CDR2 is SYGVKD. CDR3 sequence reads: CAISASQGNTEAFF. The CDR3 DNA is TGTGCCATCAGTGCCTCACAGGGAAACACTGAAGCTTTCTTT.

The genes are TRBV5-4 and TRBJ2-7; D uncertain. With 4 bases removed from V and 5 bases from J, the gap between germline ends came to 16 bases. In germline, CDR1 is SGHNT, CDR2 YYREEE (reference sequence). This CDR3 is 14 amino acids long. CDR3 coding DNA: TGTGCCAGCAGCCCCGTTGGAGCGACCCACGAGCAGTACTTC. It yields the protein CASSPVGATHEQYF.

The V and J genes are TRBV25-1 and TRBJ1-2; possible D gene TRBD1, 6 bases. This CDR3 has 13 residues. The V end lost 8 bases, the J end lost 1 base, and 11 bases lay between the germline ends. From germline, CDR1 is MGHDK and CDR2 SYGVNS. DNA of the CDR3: TGTGCCAGCTTACAGGGCAATAACTATGGCTACACCTTC. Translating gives CASLQGNNYGYTF.

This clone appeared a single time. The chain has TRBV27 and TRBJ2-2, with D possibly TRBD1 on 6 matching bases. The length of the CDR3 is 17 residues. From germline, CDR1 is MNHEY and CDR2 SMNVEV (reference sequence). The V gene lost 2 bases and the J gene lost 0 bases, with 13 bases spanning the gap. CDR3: CASSLKWPGANTGELFF. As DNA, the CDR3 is TGTGCCAGCAGTTTAAAATGGCCAGGGGCGAACACCGGGGAGCTGTTTTTT.

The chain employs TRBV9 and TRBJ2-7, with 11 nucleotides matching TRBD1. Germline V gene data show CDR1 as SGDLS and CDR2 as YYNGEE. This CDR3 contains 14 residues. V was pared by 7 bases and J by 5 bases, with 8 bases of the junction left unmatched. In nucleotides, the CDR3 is TGTGCCAGCGGAGAAGGACAGGGGGCCCACGAGCAGTACTTC. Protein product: CASGEGQGAHEQYF.

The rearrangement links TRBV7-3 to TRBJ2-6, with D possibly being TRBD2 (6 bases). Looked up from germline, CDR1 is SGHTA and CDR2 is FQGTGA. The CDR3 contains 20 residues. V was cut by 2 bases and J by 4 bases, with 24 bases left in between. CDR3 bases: TGTGCCAGCAGCTTATCAGGGCCCCTTAGGAGGGCGGGCGGGGCCAACGTCCTGACTTTC. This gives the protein CASSLSGPLRRAGGANVLTF.

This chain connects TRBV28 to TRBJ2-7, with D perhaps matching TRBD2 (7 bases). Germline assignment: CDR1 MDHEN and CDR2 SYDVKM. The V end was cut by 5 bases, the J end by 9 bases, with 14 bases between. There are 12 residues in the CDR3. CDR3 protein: CASSPSGGRQYF. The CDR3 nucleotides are TGTGCCAGCAGTCCGTCGGGGGGCCGGCAGTACTTC.

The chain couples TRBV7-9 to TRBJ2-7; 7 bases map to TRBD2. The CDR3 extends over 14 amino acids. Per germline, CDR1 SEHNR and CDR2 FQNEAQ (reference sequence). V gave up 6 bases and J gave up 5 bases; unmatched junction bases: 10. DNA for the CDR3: TGTGCCAGCAGTGAGCGGGGTGGAATCCACGAGCAGTACTTC. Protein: CASSERGGIHEQYF.

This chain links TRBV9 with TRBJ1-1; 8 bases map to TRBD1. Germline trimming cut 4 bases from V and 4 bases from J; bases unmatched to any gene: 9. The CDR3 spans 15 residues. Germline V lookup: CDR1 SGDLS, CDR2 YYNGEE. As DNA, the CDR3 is TGTGCCAGCAGCTTGGGGACAGGAATCGTCACTGAAGCTTTCTTT. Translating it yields CASSLGTGIVTEAFF.

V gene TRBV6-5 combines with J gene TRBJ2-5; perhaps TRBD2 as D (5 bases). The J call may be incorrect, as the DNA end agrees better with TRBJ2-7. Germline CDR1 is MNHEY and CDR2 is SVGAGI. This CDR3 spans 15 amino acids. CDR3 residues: CASSYSSGGGHEQYF. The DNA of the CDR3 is TGTGCCAGCAGTTACTCCAGCGGAGGTGGCCACGAGCAGTACTTC.

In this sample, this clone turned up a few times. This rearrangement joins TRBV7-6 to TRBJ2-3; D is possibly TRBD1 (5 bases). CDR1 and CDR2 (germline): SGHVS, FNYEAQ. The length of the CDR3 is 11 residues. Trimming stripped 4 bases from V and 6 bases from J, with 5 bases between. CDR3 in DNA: TGTGCCAGCAGCTGGGGCGATACGCAGTATTTT. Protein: CASSWGDTQYF. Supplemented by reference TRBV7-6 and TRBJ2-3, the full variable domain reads GAGVSQSPRYKVTKRGQDVALRCDPISGHVSLYWYRQALGQGPEFLTYFNYEAQQDKSGLPNDRFSAERPEGSISTLTIQRTEQRDSAMYRCASSWGDTQYFGPGTRLTVL.